This TCR beta chain was profiled in a study of beta chain features in type 1 diabetes. The study, taken as a whole, reports: TCRB CDR3 length was moderately but significantly reduced in all four CD4+ subsets of Type 1 diabetes patients.

Sequenced material consisted of expressed TCRB transcripts (all of the isolated RNA was reverse transcribed). Measured with immunoSEQ multiplex PCR; TCRdb has only the in-frame clones, and not every one. This table holds about 700,000 clones, about an eighth found once. As for this clone: The antigen is undetermined.

The CDR3 runs 14 residues. V gave up 5 bases and J gave up 6 bases, with 16 bases separating them. Germline V gene lookup returns CDR1 KGHSH and CDR2 LQKENI. The source of this sequence is a man between 18 and 29 years old with type 1 diabetes. The sequenced sample consisted of naive CD4+ T cells from blood. The chain has TRBV18 and TRBJ1-1; D remains unclear. This CDR3 reads CASSATAAGAEAFF. In nucleotides, the CDR3 is TGTGCCAGCTCAGCCACGGCAGCCGGGGCTGAAGCTTTCTTT.